This entry lists 21 T cell receptor beta chains sequenced from one sample in a study of beta chain features in type 1 diabetes. The investigators reverse transcribed all of the isolated RNA, so they sequenced expressed TCRB transcripts. The assay was immunoSEQ multiplex PCR, and TCRdb's table has in-frame clones only and misses some. Seen here are hundreds of thousands of clones, approximately 28% observed once, and the top ten hold about 0.06%. The specimen was naive CD4+ T cells from blood. The source is a man between 18 and 35 years old in good health.

The J gene is TRBJ1-5, the V gene TRBV4-1, with 11 bases lining up with TRBD1. This CDR3 has 17 amino acids. V lost 1 base to trimming and J lost 4 bases; unmatched junction nucleotides: 6. Germline V gives CDR1 MGHRA, CDR2 YSYEKL. The DNA for the CDR3 is TGCGCCAGCAGCCAAGTAGGCCGGGACAGGGGGAATCAGCCCCAGCATTTT. Translated, it gives CASSQVGRDRGNQPQHF.

The chain is built from TRBV5-1 and TRBJ2-5; 10 bases match TRBD1. Germline CDR1 is SGHRS and CDR2 is YFSETQ. The CDR3 runs 14 residues. V dropped 4 bases and J dropped 3; count of bases not matched to a gene: 3. The CDR3: CASSAGTGEETQYF. The DNA of the CDR3 is TGCGCCAGCAGCGCCGGGACAGGGGAAGAGACCCAGTACTTC.

This clone was found a few times. The chain joins TRBV7-9 to TRBJ2-1; D may be TRBD1 (6 bases). Germline values: CDR1 SEHNR, CDR2 FQNEAQ (reference sequence). The CDR3 loop spans 16 amino acids. V gave up 5 bases and J gave up 0 bases, with 14 bases separating them. The DNA of the CDR3 is TGTGCCAGCAGCCCCCCTGGGGGCCCCTCCTACAATGAGCAGTTCTTC. This encodes CASSPPGGPSYNEQFF.

The chain is built from TRBV14 and TRBJ2-7, with D possibly being TRBD1 (5 bases). The ends were cut back, 4 bases at V and 4 bases at J, with 17 bases in the middle. The germline gives CDR1 SGHDN, CDR2 FVKESK. The CDR3 consists of 15 residues. This chain's CDR3 is CASSPRVAGLYEQYF. CDR3 DNA: TGTGCCAGCAGCCCCCGCGTTGCAGGGTTGTACGAGCAGTACTTC.

The sample holds a few counts of this clone. CDR3 sequence: CASSEGLYDEQFF. CDR3 in DNA: TGTGCCAGCAGTGAAGGCCTCTATGATGAGCAGTTCTTC. The chain has TRBV6-5 and TRBJ2-1; D unresolved. This CDR3 has 13 amino acids. V was trimmed by 5 bases and J by 8 bases, leaving 13 bases between them. CDR1 is MNHEY, CDR2 SVGAGI, per germline.

A few counts support this clone. The genes are TRBV29-1 and TRBJ1-3; D uncertain. CDR1 and CDR2 (germline): SQVTM, ANQGSEA. The CDR3 is made up of 16 amino acids. V shed 3 bases and J shed 0 bases, with 15 bases lying between them. The chain's CDR3 is CSVEAARTISGNTIYF. The CDR3 region has the DNA TGCAGCGTTGAGGCCGCAAGGACGATCTCTGGAAACACCATATATTTT.

This clone was detected a few times. V is TRBV6-6 and J is TRBJ2-3; D not certain. Deletions cut 6 bases from V and 1 base from J, with 8 bases between. The CDR3 extends over 13 amino acids. Germline assignment: CDR1 MNHNY and CDR2 SVGAGI (reference sequence). CDR3 coding DNA: TGTGCCAGCAGCCTTCAGGGCACAGATACGCAGTATTTT. Its protein is CASSLQGTDTQYF.

This clone came up a few times. V usage is TRBV7-2 and J usage is TRBJ2-3, with 10 bases fitting TRBD2. Germline V gene lookup returns CDR1 SGHTA and CDR2 FQGNSA. The CDR3 sequence is 18 residues long. V trimming: 3 bases; J trimming: 4 bases; junction bases outside the gene matches: 13. Here the CDR3 reads CASSLRGSSGSISDTQYF. CDR3 nucleotides: TGTGCCAGCAGCTTGAGGGGATCTAGCGGGAGTATCTCAGATACGCAGTATTTT.

In nucleotides, the CDR3 is TGTGCCAGCAGCCAAGTCGGTGGGGTGAGTCAGCCCCAGCATTTT. The encoded protein is CASSQVGGVSQPQHF. This chain connects TRBV4-2 to TRBJ1-5; D is uncertain. CDR3 length: 15 amino acids. Germline assignment: CDR1 LGHNA and CDR2 YNFKEQ. V lost 1 base, J lost 6 bases, and 13 bases lay in between.

The CDR3 loop reads CASSPRGGWEQYF. In DNA form, the CDR3 reads TGTGCCAGCAGCCCACGGGGGGGCTGGGAGCAGTACTTC. The chain recombines TRBV14 with TRBJ2-7; TRBD2 aligns across 8 bases. Germline trimming cut 4 bases from V and 7 bases from J; bases unmatched to any gene: 6. The CDR3 is made up of 13 amino acids. Germline V lookup: CDR1 SGHDN, CDR2 FVKESK.

This clone was counted a few times. The J gene is TRBJ2-7, the V gene TRBV29-1; 11 bases align to TRBD2. The V segment lost 7 bases and the J segment 1 base; nucleotides outside the gene matches: 3. The CDR3 totals 13 residues. The V gene's germline CDR1 is SQVTM and CDR2 ANQGSEA. CDR3 residues: CSAGLAVSYEQYF. The CDR3 DNA reads as TGCAGCGCGGGACTAGCGGTTTCCTACGAGCAGTACTTC.

This clone has just a few counts. The rearrangement uses TRBV2 and TRBJ1-4; tentatively, D is TRBD1 (6 bases). CDR1 SNHLY and CDR2 FYNNEI come from the germline V gene. CDR3 length: 11 amino acids. The CDR3: CAQGGNEKLFF. The CDR3 nucleotides read TGTGCTCAAGGGGGAAATGAAAAACTGTTTTTT. Supplemented by reference TRBV2 and TRBJ1-4, the full variable domain reads EPEVTQTPSHQVTQMGQEVILRCVPISNHLYFYWYRQILGQKVEFLVSFYNNEISEKSEIFDDQFSVERPDGSNFTLKIRSTKLEDSAMYFCAQGGNEKLFFGSGTQLSVL.

This clone has only a few counts. This chain connects TRBV5-1 to TRBJ2-5; tentative D call: TRBD2 (6 bases). V was pared by 5 bases and J by 5 bases, with 16 bases between. Germline loops: CDR1 SGHRS, CDR2 YFSETQ. The CDR3 has 14 amino acids. The CDR3 nucleotides are TGCGCCAGCAGTCCCGGACGGGGGTTTGAGACCCAGTACTTC. Its translation is CASSPGRGFETQYF.

On this clone: Other DNA sequences within the sample encode an identical CDR3. V usage is TRBV7-6 and J usage is TRBJ2-5; D is unresolved. Between the trimmed V and J ends, which lost 0 bases and 5 bases, there was a span of 4 bases. There are 12 residues in the CDR3. Germline assignment: CDR1 SGHVS and CDR2 FNYEAQ. The CDR3 DNA reads as TGTGCCAGCAGCTTAGCTCGGGAGACCCAGTACTTC. It yields the protein CASSLARETQYF.

The chain recombines TRBV7-2 with TRBJ2-5, with 14 bases lining up with TRBD2. Germline CDR1 is SGHTA and CDR2 is FQGNSA. The J segment lost 1 base and the V segment lost 5 bases, leaving 12 bases of the junction unmatched. The CDR3 length is 19 residues. The CDR3 protein is CASSHLPPTSGRGQETQYF. DNA of the CDR3: TGTGCCAGCAGCCACTTACCGCCGACTAGCGGGAGGGGCCAAGAGACCCAGTACTTC. The whole variable domain, remainder taken from reference TRBV7-2 and TRBJ2-5, is GAGVSQSPSNKVTEKGKDVELRCDPISGHTALYWYRQSLGQGLEFLIYFQGNSAPDKSGLPSDRFSAERTGGSVSTLTIQRTQQEDSAVYLCASSHLPPTSGRGQETQYFGPGTRLLVL.

This clone was seen a few times. V is TRBV9 and J is TRBJ2-5; 8 bases fit TRBD1. This CDR3 spans 12 amino acids. V trimming: 3 bases; J trimming: 7 bases; junction bases outside the gene matches: 2. Germline values: CDR1 SGDLS, CDR2 YYNGEE. The CDR3 nucleotides read TGTGCCAGCAGCGGAGGGACAGGGACCCAGTACTTC. Translated: CASSGGTGTQYF.

The V call is TRBV15, the J call TRBJ2-5; D call uncertain. The ends were cut back, 0 bases at V and 5 bases at J, with 13 bases in the middle. CDR1 and CDR2 from the germline V gene are LNHNV and YYDKDF (reference sequence). CDR3 size: 15 residues. Written as DNA, the CDR3 is TGTGCCACCAGCAGAGAGGCCCCGGGCCGGGAGACCCAGTACTTC. It specifies CATSREAPGRETQYF.

The V and J genes are TRBV29-1 and TRBJ2-5; TRBD2 matches at 9 bases. The CDR3 loop spans 15 amino acids. V was clipped by 7 bases and J by 4 bases; unmatched bases: 13. Looked up from germline, CDR1 is SQVTM and CDR2 is ANQGSEA. The CDR3, as DNA: TGCAGCGGAAGCTTAAGCGGGGGGCGCGGAGAGACCCAGTACTTC. As protein: CSGSLSGGRGETQYF.

The chain uses TRBV7-9 and TRBJ2-5; D may be TRBD2 (6 bases). The DNA end is more similar to TRBJ2-7, so the J call may be wrong. CDR1 is SEHNR, CDR2 FQNEAQ, per germline (reference sequence). The CDR3 spans 15 residues. This chain's CDR3 is CASTFSGRSSYEQYF. The CDR3 region has the DNA TGTGCCAGCACCTTTAGCGGTCGATCCTCCTACGAGCAGTACTTC.

This clone was counted a single time. The chain joins TRBV7-3 to TRBJ2-3; D gene ambiguous. CDR1 SGHTA and CDR2 FQGTGA come from the germline V gene. CDR3 size: 13 residues. Trimming cost V 5 bases and J 6 bases, with 12 bases left between them. The CDR3 region is CASSLGQRDTQYF. CDR3 bases: TGTGCCAGCAGCCTTGGGCAGAGGGATACGCAGTATTTT.

The rearrangement links TRBV29-1 to TRBJ2-7; 10 nucleotides line up with TRBD1. CDR1 and CDR2 from the germline V gene are SQVTM and ANQGSEA. V gave up 7 bases and J gave up 7 bases; unmatched junction bases: 10. This CDR3 is built from 13 residues. The DNA for the CDR3 is TGCAGCGGGCTCAGACAGGGGGCGGGTGAGCAGTACTTC. Encoded protein: CSGLRQGAGEQYF.